This note documents a single T cell receptor (beta chain) sequence. The germline gives CDR1 SGHRS, CDR2 YFSETQ. V was trimmed by 3 bases and J by 5 bases, leaving 20 bases between them. The CDR3 is 16 residues long. These data are taken from a study of blood T cells in healthy people across ages. Each donor was a healthy Caucasian individual from Russia, aged roughly 6 to 90. The use of a sample-barcoded 5' primer and a J-beta primer mix characterized a second PCR of about 6 to 12 cycles. TCRdb independently ran MiXCR on the 5' RACE reads; one entry per CDR3 protein. The sample has fewer than 2 million distinct CDR3 sequences, roughly two fifths seen once; the top ten hold roughly 23%.

The chain employs TRBV5-1 and TRBJ2-5; possibly TRBD1 or TRBD2 for D (6 bases each). This TCR came from a human donor in good health. The sample consisted of blood. The DNA for the CDR3 is TGCGCCAGCAGCTGGGGGCTTCGCGGGGAATATGAGACCCAGTACTTC. It is translated as CASSWGLRGEYETQYF.